This T cell receptor (beta chain) was sequenced during a study of shared clonotypes between healthy human individuals (dated by TCRdb to the early 2020s). Concerning the study at large: A couple of women and three men aged 18 to 49 years were included in the cohort. Different laboratories and diverse techniques were used to prepare libraries and sequence TCR repertoires, to increase sequencing depth and limit assay-specific biases. To estimate repertoire size and how much clonotypes are shared between individuals, the study performed deep sequencing of blood TCR repertoires from about five healthy adults. For each donor, CD4 naive and CD4 memory were each run on three plates, CD8 naive on two plates, and CD8 memory on one plate. Between about 0.8 and 8.9 billion PBMCs per donor were obtained by leukapheresis.

The CDR3 measures 16 amino acids from cysteine to phenylalanine. Here the CDR3 DNA is all that survives: 48 bases in frame from base 1. V ends up 0 bases short and J 2 bases short, with an unmatched junction base count of 5. CDR1 LGHNA and CDR2 YSLEER are derived from the germline V gene. CD8 naive samples were obtained by positive selection for CCR7 among CD45RO-negative cells, yielding a CD45RA+CCR7+ population from which TemRA cells were excluded. Donors were healthy HIV-negative adults with no recently reported acute infections or vaccinations. Every donor was a Caucasian adult residing in Nashville, Tennessee, USA. Blood was collected by leukapheresis, and PBMCs were isolated by Ficoll-Histopaque density gradient centrifugation and then cryopreserved in liquid nitrogen vapor phase. Purity and quantity of every magnetically sorted T cell population were checked by analytical flow cytometry. Each sorted fraction had its genomic DNA isolated and then quantified by UV absorbance on a Nanodrop 2000c.

Broad study findings and their caveats: Pairwise subsampling indicated that sequencing depth was expected to affect the degree of clonotype sharing among donors. Because the study included only a small number of donors, the genetic and exposure-history diversity represented was limited. About 4.5% of naive CD4, 3.5% of naive CD8, roughly 2.4% of memory CD4, and about 0.4% of memory CD8 clonotypes were shared across several donors. Higher generation probabilities were observed for clonotypes shared by all four sorted-subset donors than for non-shared clonotypes. Naive subsets generally had larger estimated clonotype richness than memory subsets did. Rarefaction of sorted-subset datasets indicated incomplete sequencing despite the large sequencing depth. Sampling was limited to blood, and TCR repertoires in tissue likely differ from TCR repertoires in blood.

TCR CDR3 regions were amplified from genomic DNA by multiplex PCR using the deep immunoSEQ assay. For each cell subset, the extracted genomic DNA was distributed evenly across all wells of several immunoSEQ 96-well plates, and each plate served as one replicate. For sorted subsets, about 0.2 ug genomic DNA, equal to some 30,000 T cell genomes, was loaded into each replicate PCR. Purified libraries were quantified with a Qubit 3.0 fluorometer, sized on a Bioanalyzer 2100, and re-quantified with the KAPA Library Quantification kit. Every immunoSEQ 96-well plate was sequenced on a separate single-read 150-cycle Illumina NextSeq 550 flow cell. The paper's processing steps were these. Because the immunoSEQ output held only junctional sequences and lacked quality scores, the filtering could not match the filtering applied to full-length reads. To assign V/J genes and CDR3, sequences were annotated using PyIR, a Python wrapper for IgBLAST v1.9, with IMGT germline references. Reads were removed for weak V/J assignments (E-value above 1e-6), missing CDR3, stop codons, out-of-frame junctions, or ambiguous translated residues. V3J clonotypes were defined by identical inferred V gene, J gene, and CDR3 amino acid sequence. The percentage overlap between two repertoires was calculated by dividing the number of shared unique clonotypes by the size of the smaller repertoire. RTK rarefaction, the Chao1 estimator, and Recon v2.1 estimates of unobserved clonotypes were used to assess repertoire richness. Generation probabilities for all TCRbeta clonotypes obtained by the gDNA method from several donors were computed using OLGA. Not all clones reach the TCRdb copy of this immuneACCESS table, which keeps in-frame sequences only. Checked studies attribute under half of the gap to unresolved V genes and leave the rest unexplained. V, J and clone size derive from that table, while D and trimming were established from the DNA sequence. The table for this sample lists roughly 2 million clones; about 95% of them were counted only once. The leading ten clones occupy 1% to 1.3% of the sample.

Turning to this clone: Its antigen remains undetermined. Per-base qualities were not stored, and no clone one base away is much larger.

Sequenced material: naive CD8+ T cells sorted from blood. The sample's cell subset or site label, in plain terms: CD45RA+CCR7+. The chain joins TRBV4-3 to TRBJ2-3; a stretch of 7 junction bases matches TRBD1. This TCR came from a man between 18 and 35 years old in good health. The CDR3 loop reads CASSQDWTGLTDTQYF. The base sequence is TGCGCCAGCAGCCAAGATTGGACAGGACTCACAGATACGCAGTATTTT.